The following is a T cell receptor beta chain sequence with its context. Its specificity is not known. The record originates from a study of shared clonotypes between healthy human individuals. Study-wide points: Around 5% was the fraction of naive CD4 clonotypes found shared across a few donors.

Clones were sequenced by immunoSEQ multiplex PCR, and TCRdb holds only the in-frame ones, with some missing. Among about 2.1 million clones listed, 90% to 95% were seen once. CD45RO-negative, CCR7-selected cells formed the naive CD8 fraction, which excluded terminally differentiated effector memory CD45RA+ cells. CDR1 and CDR2 from the germline V gene are SNHLY and FYNNEI. This CDR3 has 16 residues. V lost 1 base and J lost 0; bases outside the gene matches: 6. The sequence was obtained from a man younger than 30 in good health. Some clones in this sample may be carry-over from other donors' samples. Source material: naive CD8+ T cells from PBMCs. The chain couples TRBV2 to TRBJ2-7; TRBD1 aligns across 7 bases. The CDR3 bases are TGTGCCAGCAGTGAAGGGGGGACAGTAAGCTCCTACGAGCAGTACTTC. Translated: CASSEGGTVSSYEQYF. Looking up the rest from reference TRBV2 and TRBJ2-7 gives the full variable domain: EPEVTQTPSHQVTQMGQEVILRCVPISNHLYFYWYRQILGQKVEFLVSFYNNEISEKSEIFDDQFSVERPDGSNFTLKIRSTKLEDSAMYFCASSEGGTVSSYEQYFGPGTRLTVT.